This T cell receptor (beta chain) derives from a study of chemoradiotherapy in HPV16-positive cancers. Generated by immunoSEQ multiplex PCR, the TCRdb table keeps only in-frame clones and is missing some. This sample has over 10,000 clones, with 63% found just once. Study-level findings and limits: In HPV16-positive patients, HPV-responsive T-cell expansion tracked better recurrence-free survival.

This clone was detected only once. The antigen remains undetermined. The CDR3 consists of 14 residues. The V gene end was trimmed by 6 bases and the J gene end by 5 bases; junction bases not matched to a gene: 8. Germline CDR1 reads MNHEY; CDR2 reads SVGAGI. Repertoires were sampled repeatedly during chemoradiotherapy. This clonotype originated in a human donor with HPV-associated anogenital cancer. The V gene is TRBV6-5, the J gene TRBJ1-2; the match to TRBD1 covers 8 bases. Collection took place from a patient who underwent chemoradiotherapy. CDR3 sequence reads: CASSLGQDGYGYTF. CDR3 sequence (DNA): TGTGCCAGCAGCTTGGGACAGGATGGGTATGGCTACACCTTC.